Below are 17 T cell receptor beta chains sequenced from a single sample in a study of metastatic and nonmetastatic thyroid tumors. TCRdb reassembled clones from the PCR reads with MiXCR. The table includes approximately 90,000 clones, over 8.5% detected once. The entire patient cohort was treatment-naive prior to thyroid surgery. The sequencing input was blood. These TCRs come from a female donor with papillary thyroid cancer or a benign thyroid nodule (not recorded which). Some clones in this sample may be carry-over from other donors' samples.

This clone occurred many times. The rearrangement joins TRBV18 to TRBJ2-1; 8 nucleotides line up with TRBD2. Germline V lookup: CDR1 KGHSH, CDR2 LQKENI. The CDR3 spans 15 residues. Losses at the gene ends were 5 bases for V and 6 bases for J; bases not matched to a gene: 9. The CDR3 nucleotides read TGTGCCAGCTCATCATCCGCCGGGACTAGCAATGAGCAGTTCTTC. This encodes CASSSSAGTSNEQFF. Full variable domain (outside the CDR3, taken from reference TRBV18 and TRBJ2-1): NAGVMQNPRHLVRRRGQEARLRCSPMKGHSHVYWYRQLPEEGLKFMVYLQKENIIDESGMPKERFSAEFPKEGPSILRIQQVVRGDSAAYFCASSSSAGTSNEQFFGPGTRLTVL.

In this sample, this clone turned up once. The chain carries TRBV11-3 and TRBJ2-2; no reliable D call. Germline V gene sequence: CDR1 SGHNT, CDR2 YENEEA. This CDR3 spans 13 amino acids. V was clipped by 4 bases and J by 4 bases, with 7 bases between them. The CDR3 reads CASSSGPTGELFF. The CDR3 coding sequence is TGTGCCAGCAGCTCAGGCCCCACCGGGGAGCTGTTTTTT.

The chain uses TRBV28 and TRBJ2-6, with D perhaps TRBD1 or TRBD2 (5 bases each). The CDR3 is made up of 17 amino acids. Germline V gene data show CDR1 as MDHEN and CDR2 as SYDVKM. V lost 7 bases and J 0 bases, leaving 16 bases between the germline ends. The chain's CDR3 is CASTEGRRISGANVLTF. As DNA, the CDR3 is TGTGCCAGCACTGAGGGACGGAGGATCTCTGGGGCCAACGTCCTGACTTTC.

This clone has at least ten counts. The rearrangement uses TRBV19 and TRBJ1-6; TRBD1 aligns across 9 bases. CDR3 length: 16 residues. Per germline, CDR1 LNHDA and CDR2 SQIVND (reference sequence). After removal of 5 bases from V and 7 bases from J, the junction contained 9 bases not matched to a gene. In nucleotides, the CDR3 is TGTGCCAGTAGTTCCTCGGACAGGGGAGGAAATTCACCCCTCCACTTT. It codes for CASSSSDRGGNSPLHF.

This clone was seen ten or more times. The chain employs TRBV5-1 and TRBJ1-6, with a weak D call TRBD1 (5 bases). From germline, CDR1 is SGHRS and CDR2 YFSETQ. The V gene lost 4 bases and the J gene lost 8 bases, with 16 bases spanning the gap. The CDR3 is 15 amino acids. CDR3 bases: TGCGCCAGCAGCCGGGGGGACGCGGTGGATTCACCCCTCCACTTT. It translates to CASSRGDAVDSPLHF. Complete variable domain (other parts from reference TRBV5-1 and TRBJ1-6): KAGVTQTPRYLIKTRGQQVTLSCSPISGHRSVSWYQQTPGQGLQFLFEYFSETQRNKGNFPGRFSGRQFSNSRSEMNVSTLELGDSALYLCASSRGDAVDSPLHFGNGTRLTVT.

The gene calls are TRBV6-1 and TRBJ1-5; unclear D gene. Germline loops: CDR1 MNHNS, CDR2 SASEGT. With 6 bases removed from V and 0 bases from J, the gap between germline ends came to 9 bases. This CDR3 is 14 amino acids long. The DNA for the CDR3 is TGTGCCAGCAGAGCATCCTATAGCAATCAGCCCCAGCATTTT. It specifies CASRASYSNQPQHF.

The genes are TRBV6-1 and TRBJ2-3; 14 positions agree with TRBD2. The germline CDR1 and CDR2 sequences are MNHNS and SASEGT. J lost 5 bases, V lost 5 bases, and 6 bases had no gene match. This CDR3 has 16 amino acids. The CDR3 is CASSRTSGGTGDTQYF. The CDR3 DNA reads TGTGCCAGCAGTCGGACTAGCGGGGGGACTGGAGATACGCAGTATTTT.

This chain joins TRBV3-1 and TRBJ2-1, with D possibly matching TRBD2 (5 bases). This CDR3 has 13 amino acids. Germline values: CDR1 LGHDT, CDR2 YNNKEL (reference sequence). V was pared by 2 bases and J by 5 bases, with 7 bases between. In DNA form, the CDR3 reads TGTGCCAGCAGCCAAACTAGACACAATGAGCAGTTCTTC. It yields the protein CASSQTRHNEQFF.

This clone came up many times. CDR3 nucleotide sequence: TGTGCCAGCAGTGAGACAGCGATTAGCACAGATACGCAGTATTTT. Amino acid sequence: CASSETAISTDTQYF. V and J are TRBV2 and TRBJ2-3, with D maybe TRBD1 (5 bases). Germline V gene lookup returns CDR1 SNHLY and CDR2 FYNNEI. V dropped 3 bases and J dropped 0 bases, with 10 bases sitting between them. The CDR3 totals 15 residues.

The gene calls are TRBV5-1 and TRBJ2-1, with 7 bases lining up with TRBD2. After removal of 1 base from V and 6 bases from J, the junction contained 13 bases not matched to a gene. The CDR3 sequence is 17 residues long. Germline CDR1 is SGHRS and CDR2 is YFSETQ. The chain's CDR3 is CASSLQFGTTVGNEQFF. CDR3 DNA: TGCGCCAGCAGCTTGCAGTTTGGGACTACGGTCGGCAATGAGCAGTTCTTC.

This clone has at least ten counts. For the CDR3, the DNA is TGTGCCAGCAGCCGCCGGGGGGCCGGAGAGACCCAGTACTTC. Translating gives CASSRRGAGETQYF. V and J are TRBV7-8 and TRBJ2-5; D perhaps matches TRBD2 (7 bases). Per the germline V gene, CDR1 is SGHVS and CDR2 is FQNEAQ. The CDR3 contains 14 residues. Trimming took 5 bases from V and 4 from J, leaving 14 bases between them.

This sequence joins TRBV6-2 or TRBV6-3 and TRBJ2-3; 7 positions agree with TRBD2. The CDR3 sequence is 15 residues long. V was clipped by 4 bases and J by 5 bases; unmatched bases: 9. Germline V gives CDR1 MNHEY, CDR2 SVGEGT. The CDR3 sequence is CASSSPGLVGDTQYF. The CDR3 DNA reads TGTGCCAGCAGTTCACCTGGACTAGTAGGAGATACGCAGTATTTT.

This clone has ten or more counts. Written as DNA, the CDR3 is TGTGCCAGCAGACCGAATCTTAGCAATCAGCCCCAGCATTTT. Protein sequence: CASRPNLSNQPQHF. The J gene is TRBJ1-5, the V gene TRBV6-1; D unresolved. V lost 6 bases to trimming and J lost 0 bases, with 9 bases between them. CDR1 is MNHNS and CDR2 is SASEGT in the germline V gene. The CDR3 contains 14 residues.

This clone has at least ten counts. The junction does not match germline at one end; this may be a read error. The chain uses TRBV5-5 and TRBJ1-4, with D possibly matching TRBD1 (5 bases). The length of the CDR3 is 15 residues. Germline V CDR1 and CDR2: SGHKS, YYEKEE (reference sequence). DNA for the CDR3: TGTGCCTGCAGCCCCACCGGGACGCTGAATGAAAAACTGTTTTTT. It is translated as CACSPTGTLNEKLFF.

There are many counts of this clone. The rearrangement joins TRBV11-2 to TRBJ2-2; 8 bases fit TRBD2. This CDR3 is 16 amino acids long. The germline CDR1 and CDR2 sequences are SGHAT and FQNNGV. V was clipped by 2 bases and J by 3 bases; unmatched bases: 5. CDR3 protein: CASSLLGLDDTGELFF. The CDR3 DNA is TGTGCCAGCAGCTTATTGGGACTAGACGACACCGGGGAGCTGTTTTTT.

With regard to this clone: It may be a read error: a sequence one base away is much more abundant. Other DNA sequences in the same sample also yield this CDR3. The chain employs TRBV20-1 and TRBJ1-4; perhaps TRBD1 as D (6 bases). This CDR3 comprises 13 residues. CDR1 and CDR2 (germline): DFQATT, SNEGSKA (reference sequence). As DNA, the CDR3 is TGCAGTGCTACCACACAGGGAGGGGAAAAACTGTTCTTT. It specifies CSATTQGGEKLFF.

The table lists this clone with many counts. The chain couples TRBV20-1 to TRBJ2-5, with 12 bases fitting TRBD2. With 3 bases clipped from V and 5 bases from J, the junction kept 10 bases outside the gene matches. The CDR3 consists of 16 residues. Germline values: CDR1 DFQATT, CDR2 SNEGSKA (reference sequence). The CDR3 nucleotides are TGCAGTGCTAGCCCCGTGGCTAGCGGGGGGGCCGAGACCCAGTACTTC. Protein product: CSASPVASGGAETQYF.